This TCR beta chain was found in a study of Ad26.COV2.S vaccination and SARS-CoV-2 variants (dated by TCRdb to the early 2020s). Regarding the research as a whole: Vaccine-arm donors came from COV1001, a multicentre, randomized, double-blind, placebo-controlled phase I-IIa trial of Ad26.COV2.S in healthy adults. Dosing of Ad26.COV2.S was intramuscular, at either 5x10^10 or 1x10^11 viral particles, delivered as one shot or as two shots spaced 56 days apart. TCRbeta repertoire sequencing was used to assess the specificity and breadth of SARS-CoV-2-reactive T cell receptors after Ad26.COV2.S vaccination. A total of some 30 samples were included in the TCR-sequenced set, comprising roughly 20 Ad26.COV2.S vaccine recipients, 5 placebo recipients and 8 SARS-CoV-2 convalescent individuals. Trial participants were randomized into five groups of five, in which low-dose or high-dose Ad26.COV2.S was given once or twice, or placebo was given on both occasions. Blinding of investigators to trial group allocation was maintained during experiments and outcome assessment.

The immunoSEQ Assay was the method used to sequence TCRbeta CDR3 regions. After extraction, genomic DNA underwent amplification by bias-controlled multiplex PCR, followed by high-throughput sequencing. As for how the authors treated the data: To quantify the absolute abundance of every unique TCRbeta CDR3 region, sequences were collapsed and filtered. Usable DNA was measured by amplifying reference genes present in all nucleated cells, and TCRbeta template counts were normalized to that usable DNA to estimate T cell fraction. Repertoire TCRs were annotated as SARS-CoV-2-specific when V gene, CDR3 amino acid sequence and J gene were exactly matched to a known reactive TCR set. MIRA supplied the reference SARS-CoV-2 TCR set, which was filtered for enrichment in COVID-19-positive ImmuneCODE repertoires so that public or cross-reactive TCRs were removed. Using the MIRA antigens, annotated TCRs were further analysed by specific ORF or by position within an ORF. Depth was the summed frequency of annotated unique rearrangements, while breadth was defined as annotated unique rearrangements over total unique productive rearrangements. Two-sided Wilcoxon rank-sum tests were used to compare TCR breadth between groups. Here the immuneACCESS table is served through TCRdb, limited to in-frame sequences with V and J called. Missing clones are a known gap in these copies; in checked studies unresolved V genes cover under half, and the rest lacks a known reason. V and J calls and clone size are those listed in that table; D and trimming were worked out from the DNA. The sample table contains approximately 420,000 clones; only one count was recorded for roughly nine tenths of them. The biggest ten clones account for more than 3% of the sample.

Interpreted using the paper, the treatment or condition label stands for: 15 to 20 received Ad26.COV2.S at low or high dose, single or two shots; roughly five received placebo; per-sample allocation not given. Repertoires of vaccine and placebo recipients were sequenced from samples taken on day 63 after the first injection. Cohort 1b enrolled around 23 adults aged 18-55 years at a single site in Boston, USA, between 29 July and 7 August 2020. Ad26.COV2.S consisted of a replication-incompetent adenovirus type 26 vector by which a prefusion-stabilized SARS-CoV-2 spike protein from the original Wuhan strain was expressed. As regards this clone: What antigen it recognizes has not been identified. Per-base qualities were not stored, and no clone one base away is much larger.

The germline ends are 15 bases apart after V is trimmed by 4 bases and J by 1 base. CDR1 SGHRS and CDR2 YFSETQ were looked up in the germline V gene. The CDR3 covers 15 residues, taking in both the cysteine and the phenylalanine. Just CDR3 DNA is preserved here, 45 bases in frame from base 1. Summary of the overall study and its limitations: It was noted by the authors that total T cell responses may have been underestimated by the TCR breadth and depth analyses. The study was not powered to compare responses between vaccine doses or regimens. Higher spike-specific TCR breadth was observed in Ad26.COV2.S recipients than in placebo recipients (P = 0.0014). Substantial breadth of spike-specific CD8+ and CD4+ T cell responses was reported after vaccination. Vaccine and placebo recipients had comparable non-spike TCR breadth, which fits with the vaccine containing only spike.

The sequence derives from a person between 18 and 65 years old who received the Ad26.COV2.S COVID-19 vaccine or a placebo. The chain links TRBV5-1 with TRBJ2-7; D gene: possibly TRBD1, on 6 matching bases. This specimen consisted of peripheral blood, obtained in a trial of Ad26.COV2.S vaccine versus placebo. The CDR3 sequence is CASSPTGERSYEQYF. The sequenced DNA is TGCGCCAGCAGCCCGACAGGCGAAAGGTCCTACGAGCAGTACTTC.